This note documents a single T cell receptor beta chain sequence. Its specificity is not known. The entry originates in a study of a mutant IDH1 vaccine in newly diagnosed glioma. V was cut by 4 bases and J by 4 bases, with 16 bases left in between. Germline V gene lookup returns CDR1 SEHNR and CDR2 FQNEAQ (reference sequence). The CDR3 has 16 residues. Data came from immunoSEQ multiplex PCR; TCRdb stores just in-frame clones and leaves some out. The repertoire holds roughly 60,000 clones, approximately 81% seen once, with roughly 4% in the top ten. Time point here: week 23, last vaccination. Doses comprised 300 ug of mutant IDH1 20-mer peptide each, plus topical imiquimod.

The V gene is TRBV7-9, the J gene TRBJ1-4; weak D call: TRBD1 (5 bases). The receptor's source is a man aged 25-45 years with glioma. The sequencing used PBMCs, collected from a glioma patient whose treatment included an IDH1 peptide vaccine. CDR3 protein: CASSYGDRGHNEKLFF. CDR3 coding DNA: TGTGCCAGCAGCTATGGGGACCGAGGACATAATGAAAAACTGTTTTTT. Combining the CDR3 with reference TRBV7-9 and TRBJ1-4 gives the whole variable domain DTGVSQNPRHKITKRGQNVTFRCDPISEHNRLYWYRQTLGQGPEFLTYFQNEAQLEKSRLLSDRFSAERPKGSFSTLEIQRTEQGDSAMYLCASSYGDRGHNEKLFFGSGTQLSVL.